This T cell receptor beta chain was sequenced during a study of T cells in Graves' hyperthyroidism and ophthalmopathy. This clonotype was counted a single time. Just one base apart from a much larger clone, this may be a read error. Template material for amplifying TCR beta CDR3 regions consisted of RNA transcripts. Initially, a first-round RT-PCR of the TCR CDR3 employed the HTBI primer set. One entry per CDR3 protein results from TCRdb running MiXCR on the multiplex PCR reads. The table lists around 720,000 distinct CDR3 sequences, 30% to 40% of them singletons, with less than 40% in the top ten. Among the patients, aged 18 to 65, hyperthyroidism was newly diagnosed and had lasted under 2 months. Diagnoses were made from clinical symptoms, serum measures (thyroxine and TRAb), thyroid ultrasound and orbital computed tomography. This TCR derives from a woman in her forties with Graves' hyperthyroidism. The sample consisted of blood.

The CDR3 coding sequence is TGTGGCAGCAGCTTTGGATACAATAGCAATCAGCCCCAGCATTTT. Translation gives CGSSFGYNSNQPQHF. The chain joins TRBV7-2 to TRBJ1-5, with unresolved D. Germline V lookup: CDR1 SGHTA, CDR2 FQGNSA. The CDR3 contains 15 residues.